This TCR beta chain was identified during a study of cytomegalovirus exposure and HLA in healthy donors (dated by TCRdb to 2017 to 2019). The study in broad terms: According to an earlier analysis of a few hundred of the donors, about 179 million T cells yielded 117 million unique TCR beta sequences and about 300 Gb of sequence data. The later analysis used no new phenotypic data to find candidate immune exposures, relying instead on TCR beta sequences and their occurrence across donors. Typing coverage differed by locus: A, B, C, DRB1 and DQB1 were typed in roughly 629-630 donors, DQA1 in about 500, DPA1 in around 600, and DPB1 in 472. Both class I and class II loci were covered by HLA typing, at four-digit resolution. Donor age, sex, ethnicity and CMV serostatus were collected together with the repertoire data. The study used immunosequencing to profile the T cell repertoires of approximately 650 subjects and linked those repertoires to cytomegalovirus serostatus. A separate validation cohort of more than 100 different subjects was used in addition to the roughly 720-subject first cohort. The aim of the study was to test whether cataloging public T cell receptors could identify signatures of past pathogen exposure. Every discovery cohort repertoire had been produced on one sequencing platform. The genetic ancestry cluster associated with self-reported Caucasian donors included 81% of the approximately 430 genotyped donors. An earlier analysis of 500 to 750 of the donors applied high-throughput TCR beta sequencing to assess whether each TCR beta V gene segment acted as functional or pseudogenic. In a later genetic analysis, genome-wide SNP genotypes for about 55% of the roughly 700 donors were used, and that subset was treated as a discovery cohort. Roughly 300 gigabases of sequencing data and approximately 80 million unique TCR sequences were included in an early release covering 550 to 650 HLA-typed donors. A later analysis re-analyzed previously published TCR beta repertoires from several hundred donors and added high-resolution HLA genotyping to study TCR occurrence patterns. To predict cytomegalovirus infection status, the study combined high-throughput TCR immunosequencing, statistical association of individual TCRs with disease status, and machine learning. On average, around 240,000 unique TCR beta nucleotide sequences were sequenced per donor among a few hundred genotyped donors of the cohort, with around 19% of those sequences being non-productive. Because of strong linkage in the cohort, roughly five DR-DQ haplotypes were treated as single units for association and clustering.

The library was obtained by the immunoSEQ multiplex PCR assay. For the multiplex PCR, a mixture combining 60 forward primers for TCR Vbeta segments and 13 reverse primers for TCR Jbeta segments was used. The CDR3 region of rearranged TCR beta genes was amplified from genomic DNA by a multiplex PCR assay. Amplified TCR beta libraries were sequenced as 87-base-pair reads on the Illumina HiSeq System. For the original study's pipeline: A later analysis tallied roughly 76 million unique TCR beta chains across the 666 repertoires, and about 12 million of those chains were shared by two or more donors. Raw reads were error-corrected and collapsed into unique sequences by a nearest-neighbor algorithm in which closely related sequences were merged to remove PCR and sequencing errors. Alignment of CDR3 sequences to IMGT reference sequences was used to assign V, D and J gene segments. For a sequence to be retained, at least a six-nucleotide match to both a V gene segment and a J gene segment was required. Rearrangements were called productive when the CDR3 lacked stop codons and stayed in frame with V and J; all others were non-productive. CDR3 was defined by IMGT convention, running from the second conserved V-encoded cysteine to the conserved J-encoded phenylalanine. The earlier analysis of about 620 of the donors excluded sequences that lacked an unambiguous match to a single V gene segment. An earlier analysis of a few hundred of the donors classified V segments as functional when productive rearrangements were above 56.7% and as segregating when the standard deviation between donors was above 5%. To diagnose cytomegalovirus status from the catalog of TCR beta chain sequences, a statistical classification framework was built. A later analysis assigned V and J genes by comparing TCR nucleotide sequences with IMGT/GENE-DB human TR gene sequences. A later analysis assigned CDR3 sequences and most-parsimonious VDJ recombination scenarios with the TCRdist pipeline. In a later analysis, each TCR beta chain was defined by its CDR3 amino acid sequence together with its V-gene family, and reads without a unique V-gene family were excluded. To address suspected cross-contamination and a sequencing artifact, a later analysis removed around 590 highly shared, low-generation-probability nucleotide sequences. For each public chain, a later analysis derived a clonal expansion index from normalized ranks of inferred template counts within each repertoire. In a later analysis, generation probabilities were computed with a VDJ recombination model fitted to out-of-frame rearrangements, and the resulting probabilities were checked against IGoR. In a later analysis, hypergeometric tests were used to score TCR-TCR, TCR-HLA and TCR-CMV co-occurrence, with a repertoire-size bias correction applied to TCR pairs. A later analysis estimated false discovery rates by permuting HLA or CMV assignments 20 times. In a later analysis, co-occurring TCRs were grouped using DBSCAN, with TCRdist sequence similarity added in when clustering inside HLA-allele-positive subsets. Co-occurrence clustering excluded repertoires with fewer than 30,000 or more than 120,000 public chains, plus five with anomalous nucleotide sharing. Held by TCRdb, this immuneACCESS table contains in-frame sequences only and omits some clones. Under half of the omission traces to an unresolved V gene where checked; the cause of the rest is unknown. V and J calls and clone size are those listed in that table; D and trimming were worked out from the DNA. The table for this sample lists some 130,000 clones; 80% to 85% of them were counted only once. The top ten clonotypes cover less than 1.5% of the sample.

Concerning this clone: What this receptor recognizes is not known. Base qualities are not provided; no much larger clone lies one nucleotide away.

The cohort comprised under 700 healthy bone marrow donors. At the time of sampling, all cohort members were nominally healthy, though unrecorded immune exposures were likely present. The donor tested CMV seropositive, placing the donor among the roughly 270 seropositive members of the cohort. Every donor gave a peripheral blood sample, and the peripheral blood mononuclear cells from that sample were used for TCR beta sequencing. The Qiagen DNeasy Blood Extraction Kit was used to extract genomic DNA from the blood cell samples. From the cysteine through the phenylalanine, the CDR3 covers 13 amino acids. The only DNA kept is the CDR3, 39 bases in frame from the first base. CDR1 is given as SNHLY and CDR2 as FYNNEI, both from the germline V gene. V sheds 8 bases and J sheds 1 base, leaving 12 bases between their ends. Summary of the overall study and its limitations: A further reported finding was that TCR beta sequences accurately predicted the HLA-A and HLA-B alleles for most subjects in the first cohort. Specific HLA alleles were associated with 16,951 TCR beta sequences at a false discovery rate of 0.05 in a later analysis. In a later analysis, HLA-associated TCR beta chains were found to be more clonally expanded and to have lower generation probabilities than equally common non-associated chains. Correlated functional status among segregating V segments might reflect linkage disequilibrium, but an unknown experimental factor could not be ruled out. Most TCR sequences were observed very rarely across donors, whereas some public TCRs were present in many individuals. Most CMV-associated TCR beta chains appeared to be HLA-restricted in a later analysis, and the HLA associations seemed to be driven largely by CMV exposure. Because counts were too low, some 17 rarely observed V segments, including chromosome 9 orphons, were left out of the earlier analysis of some 640 of the donors. Because HLA typing was unavailable for some donors at each locus, only the typed subset was used in association tests. Cytomegalovirus status was reported to be diagnosed by the classifier with high specificity and sensitivity in both the original and validation cohorts. For the cohort, immune exposure information was limited to CMV serostatus. It was suggested by the authors that the approach could potentially be generalized to other disease states and immunological phenotypes. A few of the identified cytomegalovirus-associated TCR beta chains were confirmed in vitro to be specific for cytomegalovirus antigens. According to a later genetic analysis, donors in an Asian-associated ancestry cluster had fewer N-insertions in productive TCRs than the approximately 700-donor mean. Sequencing depth was assumed to be roughly uniform across donors in the presence/absence analyses, though that assumption may not hold. A later analysis found that TCR association rates varied across HLA loci, with DRB1 alleles showing the most associated TCRs and HLA-C alleles the fewest. This cohort had only TCR beta chains sequenced, and the lack of alpha or paired-chain data limited which features could be detected. V-gene and J-gene trimming of TCR beta chains was associated with a missense DCLRE1C variant in a later genetic analysis, and the association was replicated in an independent cohort. A later analysis reported that several top co-occurrence clusters appeared linked to parvovirus B19, influenza, CMV and Epstein-Barr virus. A total of around 150 TCR beta chains were listed by the study as associated with cytomegalovirus. When HLA alleles, especially DR and DQ, strongly co-occurred, TCR associations were difficult to assign to individual alleles. Because the 87-base-pair reads could not distinguish some IMGT-functional V segments, including TRBV6-2 and TRBV6-3, those segments were excluded. A group of highly shared sequence variants was considered likely to be a technical artifact of the sequencing pipeline. In an earlier analysis of some 550 of the donors, most TCR beta V segments were observed in productive rearrangements about 87% or about 30% of the time, broadly matching IMGT annotations.

Rearrangement joined TRBV2 to TRBJ2-7; possibly the D gene is TRBD1, per 6 matching bases. Sequencing was done on a sample of PBMCs. The clonotype was recovered from a male donor in good health and CMV-seropositive. This receptor carries the CDR3 CASVWDKSYEQYF. The DNA is TGTGCCAGCGTTTGGGACAAATCCTACGAGCAGTACTTC.